One sample yielded the 17 T cell receptor beta chains listed below, sequenced in a study of blood T cell repertoires in COVID-19. The table came from immunoSEQ multiplex PCR; TCRdb's copy has only in-frame clones and leaves some out. The sample shows more than 110,000 clones, about nine tenths of them seen only once. Input material: peripheral blood. The receptors come from a man aged 50 to 60 with active or convalescent COVID-19.

The J gene is TRBJ1-5, the V gene TRBV6-6; tentative D call: TRBD1 (5 bases). V lost 5 bases, J lost 2 bases, and 7 bases lay in between. Per the germline V gene, CDR1 is MNHNY and CDR2 is SVGAGI (reference sequence). This CDR3 spans 13 amino acids. The CDR3 DNA reads TGTGCCAGCAGTACGACAGGCAATCAGCCCCAGCATTTT. Its translation: CASSTTGNQPQHF.

This chain joins TRBV24-1 and TRBJ2-1, with a possible D match to TRBD2 (7 bases). The CDR3 sequence is 12 residues long. In germline, CDR1 is KGHDR, CDR2 SFDVKD. V dropped 9 bases and J dropped 5 bases, with 10 bases sitting between them. The CDR3 bases are TGTGCCACCGGGGAGGGGGACAATGAGCAGTTCTTC. Its protein is CATGEGDNEQFF.

The chain is built from TRBV7-9 and TRBJ1-2, with 7 nucleotides matching TRBD1. Germline-derived CDR1 and CDR2 are SEHNR and FQNEAQ (reference sequence). The CDR3 is 15 residues long. Trimming cost V 3 bases and J 6 bases; bases outside gene matches: 10. The CDR3 loop reads CASSFADRAGHGYTF. Here the CDR3 DNA reads TGTGCCAGCAGCTTTGCAGACAGGGCTGGTCATGGCTACACCTTC.

The chain links TRBV19 to TRBJ2-3; D perhaps matches TRBD2 (5 bases). Germline CDR1 and CDR2: LNHDA and SQIVND (reference sequence). The CDR3 has 14 residues. V lost 4 bases and J 2 bases, leaving 10 bases between the germline ends. The CDR3 nucleotides read TGTGCCAGTAGTAATAGGCGGGCCACAGATACGCAGTATTTT. Translation: CASSNRRATDTQYF.

This clone has just a few counts. The chain links TRBV7-9 to TRBJ1-5; D gene unclear. CDR1 is SEHNR and CDR2 is FQNEAQ in the germline V gene (reference sequence). This CDR3 has 12 amino acids. V was shortened by 2 bases and J by 7 bases, with 6 bases between the two germline ends. The CDR3 DNA reads as TGTGCCAGCAGCTTAATGGGCCAGCCCCAGCATTTT. As protein: CASSLMGQPQHF.

This chain joins TRBV28 and TRBJ2-7, with 15 bases that match TRBD2. Germline V gene data show CDR1 as MDHEN and CDR2 as SYDVKM. V dropped 7 bases and J dropped 4; count of bases not matched to a gene: 5. CDR3 length equals 15 residues. The CDR3 nucleotides are TGTGCCAGCACCCCCGGGACTAGCGGGAGGTACGAGCAGTACTTC. It specifies CASTPGTSGRYEQYF.

This clone was recorded once. The rearrangement joins TRBV29-1 to TRBJ2-6; a weak D match, TRBD2 (5 bases). Trimming left V 4 bases short and J 3 bases short, with 7 bases between. There are 13 residues in the CDR3. Germline V lookup: CDR1 SQVTM, CDR2 ANQGSEA. Here the CDR3 reads CSVGRVGANVLTF. The CDR3 region has the DNA TGCAGCGTTGGGCGGGTTGGGGCCAACGTCCTGACTTTC.

The chain joins TRBV24-1 to TRBJ2-3; TRBD2 matches at 7 bases. V lost 5 bases, J lost 1 base, and 2 bases stayed unmatched. CDR3 length equals 14 residues. Germline CDR1 reads KGHDR; CDR2 reads SFDVKD. CDR3 coding DNA: TGTGCCACCAGTGTTGCGGGGGGCACAGATACGCAGTATTTT. This gives the protein CATSVAGGTDTQYF.

The rearrangement uses TRBV11-2 and TRBJ2-7; the D gene is possibly TRBD2 (6 bases). The CDR3 spans 15 residues. V was shortened by 2 bases and J by 2 bases, with 13 bases between the two germline ends. In germline, CDR1 is SGHAT, CDR2 FQNNGV. The CDR3 loop reads CASSLISGRAYEQYF. CDR3 in DNA: TGTGCCAGCAGCTTAATCAGCGGGCGGGCCTACGAGCAGTACTTC.

The chain has TRBV28 and TRBJ1-5; 9 bases align to TRBD1. Germline assignment: CDR1 MDHEN and CDR2 SYDVKM. The CDR3 totals 15 residues. After removal of 6 bases from V and 5 bases from J, the junction contained 8 bases not matched to a gene. CDR3 bases: TGTGCCAGCAGCCCCCTCACAGGGGGCCATCAGCCCCAGCATTTT. Amino acid sequence: CASSPLTGGHQPQHF.

V gene TRBV30 combines with J gene TRBJ2-2; 7 bases map to TRBD2. This CDR3 has 14 residues. The germline V gene has CDR1 GTSNPN and CDR2 SVGIG (reference sequence). The V and J ends lost 5 bases and 1 base, in that order; junction bases with no gene match: 4. The CDR3 sequence: CAWGGGLNTGELFF. Written as DNA, the CDR3 is TGTGCCTGGGGCGGGGGACTGAACACCGGGGAGCTGTTTTTT. Based on the CDR3 plus reference TRBV30 and TRBJ2-2, the full variable domain is SQTIHQWPATLVQPVGSPLSLECTVEGTSNPNLYWYRQAAGRGLQLLFYSVGIGQISSEVPQNLSASRPQDRQFILSSKKLLLSDSGFYLCAWGGGLNTGELFFGEGSRLTVL.

The chain combines TRBV29-1 with TRBJ2-5, with a weak D call TRBD1 (5 bases). This CDR3 has 13 residues. Trimming left V 0 bases short and J 5 bases short, with 10 bases between. In germline, CDR1 is SQVTM, CDR2 ANQGSEA. CDR3 nucleotide sequence: TGCAGCGTTGAAGAAAGACAGTTCGAGACCCAGTACTTC. Amino acid sequence: CSVEERQFETQYF.

This clone has only one observation. V usage is TRBV19 and J usage is TRBJ1-5, with 11 bases identical to TRBD1. V was pared by 6 bases and J by 3 bases, with 7 bases of the junction left unmatched. The V gene's germline CDR1 is LNHDA and CDR2 SQIVND (reference sequence). The CDR3 is 16 amino acids. DNA for the CDR3: TGTGCCAGTAGCTCTCCGGGACAGGGGGACAATCAGCCCCAGCATTTT. Translation: CASSSPGQGDNQPQHF. Variable domain in full (rest from reference TRBV19 and TRBJ1-5): DGGITQSPKYLFRKEGQNVTLSCEQNLNHDAMYWYRQDPGQGLRLIYYSQIVNDFQKGDIAEGYSVSREKKESFPLTVTSAQKNPTAFYLCASSSPGQGDNQPQHFGDGTRLSIL.

The chain combines TRBV7-2 with TRBJ2-3; a weak D match, TRBD1 (8 bases). V lost 6 bases, J lost 6 bases, and 10 bases lay in between. The CDR3 is 12 residues long. Per the germline V gene, CDR1 is SGHTA and CDR2 is FQGNSA. CDR3 bases: TGTGCCAGCAGACAGGGGGGGGATACGCAGTATTTT. Encoded protein: CASRQGGDTQYF.

This chain connects TRBV27 to TRBJ1-4; D unresolved. The CDR3 consists of 16 residues. The germline CDR1 and CDR2 sequences are MNHEY and SMNVEV (reference sequence). V was shortened by 3 bases and J by 0 bases, with 11 bases between the two germline ends. CDR3 loop: CASSFLGVSTNEKLFF. CDR3 sequence (DNA): TGTGCCAGCAGTTTTCTCGGAGTTTCAACTAATGAAAAACTGTTTTTT.

V and J are TRBV6-5 and TRBJ1-2; 8 nucleotides agree with TRBD1. Germline CDR1 MNHEY, CDR2 SVGAGI. J lost 1 base, V lost 8 bases, and 3 bases had no gene match. CDR3 length: 13 residues. Here the CDR3 DNA reads TGTGCCAGCGGCGACAGGGGTAACTATGGCTACACCTTC. Protein sequence: CASGDRGNYGYTF.

As to this clone: Other DNA variants within this sample encode the same CDR3. V gene TRBV29-1 combines with J gene TRBJ2-2, with D tentatively TRBD2 (5 bases). V was trimmed by 4 bases and J by 1 base, leaving 7 bases between them. The germline gives CDR1 SQVTM, CDR2 ANQGSEA. This CDR3 contains 13 residues. This CDR3 reads CSVARGNTGELFF. The CDR3 DNA reads TGCAGCGTTGCCCGGGGGAACACCGGGGAGCTGTTTTTT.